A selection of T cell receptor beta chains follows, all from one sample in a study of T-cell reconstitution after alpha-beta-depleted transplantation in children. TCRdb analysed the PCR reads with MiXCR anew, one entry per CDR3 protein. The sample shows about 230,000 distinct CDR3 sequences, about 12% of them seen only once. The sample here was PBMCs from the stem cell graft donor, taken from the stem cell graft. Source of these receptors: a human donor who donated a stem cell graft to a child with acute lymphoblastic leukemia. The conserved cysteine and the conserved F or W are not part of the CDR3 here.

CDR3	V	J
ASSPGRAEETQY	TRBV5-1	TRBJ2-5
ASSRGPFQETQY	TRBV7-2	TRBJ2-5
ASSYSSRTGYSNQPQH	TRBV6-5	TRBJ1-5
AISASGSSADTQY	TRBV10-3	TRBJ2-3
SDRPNYGYT	TRBV29-1	TRBJ1-2
ASSQAGEGYEQY	TRBV4-3	TRBJ2-7
SVEDRPDRAPYEQY	TRBV29-1	TRBJ2-7
SGSGQQETQY	TRBV29-1	TRBJ2-5
SAPSSGGRVDTQY	TRBV20-1	TRBJ2-3
ASSVGGSGINEQF	TRBV9	TRBJ2-1
ASTLQYFLANTGELF	TRBV6-5	TRBJ2-2
ASSLGASGNYNEQF	TRBV7-2	TRBJ2-1
ASSLAIGTAVQETQY	TRBV7-9	TRBJ2-5
ASSQDAGQHNSPLH	TRBV4-3	TRBJ1-6
ASSLRVAGTSHEQY	TRBV27	TRBJ2-7
ASSRGRLAGAQETQY	TRBV7-2	TRBJ2-5
AWSDSGQVF	TRBV30	TRBJ1-4
SARKGPGELF	TRBV20-1	TRBJ2-2
AISDSAVETQY	TRBV10-3	TRBJ2-5
SATLMGSSYEQY	TRBV20-1	TRBJ2-7
ASSDGTGETEAF	TRBV4-3	TRBJ1-1
ASSLYGSYEQY	TRBV5-1	TRBJ2-7
ASRRDTGTQY	TRBV5-1	TRBJ2-5
ASSLVGTIY	TRBV7-2	TRBJ1-3
ASSGGNEKLF	TRBV27	TRBJ1-4
ASSLDGQPQH	TRBV5-1	TRBJ1-5
SARGEAGGYTDTQY	TRBV20-1	TRBJ2-3
ASSGQGNSKNIQY	TRBV2	TRBJ2-4
ATSDLGSDQPQH	TRBV24-1	TRBJ1-5
ASSLEGLAGVPSYNEQF	TRBV12-3/TRBV12-4	TRBJ2-1
ASSRLGGENSPLH	TRBV6-5	TRBJ1-6
AWSLRNNQPQH	TRBV30	TRBJ1-5
ASSAGQWGRSPLH	TRBV5-6	TRBJ1-6
SVVIQGEIGELF	TRBV29-1	TRBJ2-2
ASSFQTGGASDTQY	TRBV7-2	TRBJ2-3
ASSQGDRGLYNEQF	TRBV5-1	TRBJ2-1
ATSDPGTGGALVGEKLF	TRBV24-1	TRBJ1-4
ASSRQGPYNEQF	TRBV3-1	TRBJ2-1
ATSRRRGLSGINEQF	TRBV15	TRBJ2-1
SAALDRVGETQY	TRBV29-1	TRBJ2-5
ASSFRSGNYGYT	TRBV27	TRBJ1-2